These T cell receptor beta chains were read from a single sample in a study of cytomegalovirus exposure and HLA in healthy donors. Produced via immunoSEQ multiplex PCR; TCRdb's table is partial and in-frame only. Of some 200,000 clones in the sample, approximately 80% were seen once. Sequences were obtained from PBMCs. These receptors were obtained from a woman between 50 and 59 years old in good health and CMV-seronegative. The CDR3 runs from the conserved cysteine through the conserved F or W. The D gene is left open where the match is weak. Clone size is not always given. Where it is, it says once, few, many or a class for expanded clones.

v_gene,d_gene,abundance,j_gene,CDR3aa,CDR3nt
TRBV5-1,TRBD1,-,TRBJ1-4,CASSPGSGTGGEKLFF,TGCGCCAGCAGCCCCGGATCCGGGACAGGGGGCGAAAAACTGTTTTTT
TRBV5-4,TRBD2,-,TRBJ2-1,CASSSTSGYNEQFF,TGTGCCAGCTCGTCTACTAGCGGATACAATGAGCAGTTCTTC
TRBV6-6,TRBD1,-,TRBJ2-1,CASSYDRTGYNEQFF,TGTGCCAGCAGTTACGACCGGACAGGTTACAATGAGCAGTTCTTC
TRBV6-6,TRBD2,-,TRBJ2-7,CASTNPTAGGGYEQYF,TGTGCCAGCACCAACCCCACAGCGGGAGGGGGCTACGAGCAGTACTTC
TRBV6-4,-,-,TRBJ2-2,CASSADSNTGELFF,TGTGCCAGCAGTGCGGACAGTAACACCGGGGAGCTGTTTTTT
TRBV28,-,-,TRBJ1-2,CTSSPRWTTNYGYTF,TGTACCAGCAGTCCCCGATGGACAACTAACTATGGCTACACCTTC
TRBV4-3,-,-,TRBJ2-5,CASSPLGGARQYF,TGCGCCAGCAGCCCTCTTGGGGGGGCGAGGCAGTACTTC
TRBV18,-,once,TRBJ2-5,CASSAGGGWGTQYF,TGTGCCAGCTCAGCAGGAGGTGGTTGGGGGACCCAGTACTTC
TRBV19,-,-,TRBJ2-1,CASSMTAWNGRASNEQFF,TGTGCCAGTAGTATGACCGCGTGGAACGGGAGAGCGTCAAATGAGCAGTTCTTC
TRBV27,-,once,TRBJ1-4,CASSLRSPGGANEKLFF,TGTGCCAGCAGTTTACGCTCTCCCGGGGGAGCTAATGAAAAACTGTTTTTT
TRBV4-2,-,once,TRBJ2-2,CASSQRSGSFNTGELFF,TGTGCCAGCAGCCAGAGGAGCGGATCCTTTAACACCGGGGAGCTGTTTTTT
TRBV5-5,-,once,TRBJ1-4,CASSLIAGITNEKLFF,TGTGCCAGCAGCTTGATTGCGGGGATAACTAATGAAAAACTGTTTTTT
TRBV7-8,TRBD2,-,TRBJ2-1,CASSLGGVGRQAYEQFF,TGTGCCAGCAGCTTGGGGGGGGTGGGGCGCCAAGCGTATGAGCAGTTCTTC
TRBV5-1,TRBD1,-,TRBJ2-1,CASSTTGDSYNEQFF,TGCGCCAGCAGCACGACAGGGGATTCCTACAATGAGCAGTTCTTC
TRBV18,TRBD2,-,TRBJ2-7,CASSLGQGGGLAEVGQYF,TGTGCCAGCTCACTCGGACAGGGCGGCGGACTAGCGGAGGTAGGGCAGTACTTC
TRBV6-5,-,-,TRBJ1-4,CASSPIDYPNEKLFF,TGTGCCAGCAGCCCGATTGACTATCCTAATGAAAAACTGTTTTTT
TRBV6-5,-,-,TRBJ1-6,CASRQGEKNSPLHF,TGTGCCAGCAGACAGGGAGAGAAGAATTCACCCCTCCACTTT
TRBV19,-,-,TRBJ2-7,CASSILERTYEQYF,-
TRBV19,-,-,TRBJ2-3,CASSRGNTQYF,TGTGCCAGTAGTAGAGGCAATACGCAGTATTTT
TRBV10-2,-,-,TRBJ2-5,CASSEPAGETQYF,TGCGCCAGCAGTGAGCCAGCAGGGGAGACCCAGTACTTC
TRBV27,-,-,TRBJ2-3,CASSFRGIFTDTQYF,TGTGCCAGCAGTTTTCGGGGGATCTTCACAGATACGCAGTATTTT
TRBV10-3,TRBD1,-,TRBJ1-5,CAISGDRDNQPQHF,TGTGCCATCAGTGGTGACAGGGACAATCAGCCCCAGCATTTT
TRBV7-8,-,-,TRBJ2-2,CASSLLGLTGELFF,TGTGCCAGCAGCTTACTGGGGCTCACCGGGGAGCTGTTTTTT
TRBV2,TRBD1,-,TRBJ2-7,CASSFPRLRDRAIYEQYF,TGTGCCAGCAGTTTCCCGAGGCTGCGGGACAGGGCAATCTACGAGCAGTACTTC